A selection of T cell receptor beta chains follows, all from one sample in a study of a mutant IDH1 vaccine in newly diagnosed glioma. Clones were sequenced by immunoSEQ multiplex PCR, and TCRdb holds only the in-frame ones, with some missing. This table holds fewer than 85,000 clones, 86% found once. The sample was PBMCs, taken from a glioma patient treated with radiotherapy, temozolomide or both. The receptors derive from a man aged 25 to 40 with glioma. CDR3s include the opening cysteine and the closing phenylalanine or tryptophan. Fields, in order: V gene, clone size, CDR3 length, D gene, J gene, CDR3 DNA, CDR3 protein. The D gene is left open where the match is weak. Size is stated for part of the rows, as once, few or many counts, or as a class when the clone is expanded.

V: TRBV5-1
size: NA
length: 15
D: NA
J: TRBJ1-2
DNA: TGCGCCAGCAGCTTGGCCGTTGGGACAACTTATGGCTACACCTTC
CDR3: CASSLAVGTTYGYTF

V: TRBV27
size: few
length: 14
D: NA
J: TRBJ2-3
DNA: TGTGCCAGCAGTTTTTGGCGTCAATCAGATACGCAGTATTTT
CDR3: CASSFWRQSDTQYF

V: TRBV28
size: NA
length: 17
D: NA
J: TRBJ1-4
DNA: TGTGCCAGCAGCACGAACCTCAGGGGAGCAACTAATGAAAAACTGTTTTTT
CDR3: CASSTNLRGATNEKLFF

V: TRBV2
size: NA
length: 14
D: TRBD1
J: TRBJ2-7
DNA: TGTGCCAGCAGCGAACAGGGGTCCTACTACGAGCAGTACTTC
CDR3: CASSEQGSYYEQYF

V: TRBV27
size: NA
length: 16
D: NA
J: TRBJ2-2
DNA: TGTGCCAGCAGTTTAGGGACGGGCATAAGGACCGGGGAGCTGTTTTTT
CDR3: CASSLGTGIRTGELFF

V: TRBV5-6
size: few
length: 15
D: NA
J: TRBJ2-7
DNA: TGTGCCAGCAGCTTGTCAGGTCTAGCGTGGTACGAGCAGTACTTC
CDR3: CASSLSGLAWYEQYF

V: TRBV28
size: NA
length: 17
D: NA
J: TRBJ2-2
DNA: TGTGCCAGCAGTAGGTATACGCGGACAGCGAACACCGGGGAGCTGTTTTTT
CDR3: CASSRYTRTANTGELFF

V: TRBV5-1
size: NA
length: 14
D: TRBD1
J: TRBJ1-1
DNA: TGCGCCAGCCGACAGGGCCACGTGGGCACTGAAGCTTTCTTT
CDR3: CASRQGHVGTEAFF

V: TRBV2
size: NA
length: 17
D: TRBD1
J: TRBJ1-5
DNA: TGTGCCAGCAGTTTCGCCCGGGACAGGGGGAGCAATCAGCCCCAGCATTTT
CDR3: CASSFARDRGSNQPQHF

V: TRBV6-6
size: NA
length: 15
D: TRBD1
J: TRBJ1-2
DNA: TGTGCCAGCAGTTACTGGGGACAGGGATCCCAAGGCTACACCTTC
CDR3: CASSYWGQGSQGYTF

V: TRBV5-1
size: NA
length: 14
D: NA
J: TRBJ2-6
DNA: TGCGCCAGCAGCGGGACGTCTGGGGCCAACGTCCTGACTTTC
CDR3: CASSGTSGANVLTF

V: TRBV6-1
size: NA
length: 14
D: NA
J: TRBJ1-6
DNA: TGTGCCAGCAGCGATACCAGGGAATCGACACCCCTCCACTTT
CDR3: CASSDTRESTPLHF

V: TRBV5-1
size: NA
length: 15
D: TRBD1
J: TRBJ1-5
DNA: TGCGCCAGCAGCTTGGGACAGGGGGCGAATCAGCCCCAGCATTTT
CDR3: CASSLGQGANQPQHF

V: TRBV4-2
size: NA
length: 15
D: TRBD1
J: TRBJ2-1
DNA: TGTGCCAGCACCCTGACAGGGAAACATGGGGATGAGCAGTTCTTC
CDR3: CASTLTGKHGDEQFF

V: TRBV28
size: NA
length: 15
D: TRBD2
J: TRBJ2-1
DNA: TGTGCCAGCAGTTTTGGCGGGGGGAGTATCAATGAGCAGTTCTTC
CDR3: CASSFGGGSINEQFF

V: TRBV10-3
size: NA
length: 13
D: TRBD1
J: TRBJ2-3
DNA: TGTGCCATCAGTGGACAGGGGTACGATACGCAGTATTTT
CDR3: CAISGQGYDTQYF

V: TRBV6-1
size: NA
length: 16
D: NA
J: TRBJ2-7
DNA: TGTGCCAGCAGTGAAGAAACGTGGCGGATAACCTACGAGCAGTACTTC
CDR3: CASSEETWRITYEQYF

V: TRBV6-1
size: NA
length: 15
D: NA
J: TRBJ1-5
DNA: TGTGCCAGCAGTGACCTTTCTCTAGGCTCTAGGCCCCAGCATTTT
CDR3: CASSDLSLGSRPQHF

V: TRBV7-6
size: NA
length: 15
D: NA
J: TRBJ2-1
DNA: TGTGCCAGCAGCCCCGGGACTGGTAACTACAATGAGCAGTTCTTC
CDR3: CASSPGTGNYNEQFF

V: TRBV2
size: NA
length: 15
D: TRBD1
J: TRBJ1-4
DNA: TGTGCCAGCCTGGACAGGGAGGGGAGGTACGAAAAACTGTTTTTT
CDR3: CASLDREGRYEKLFF

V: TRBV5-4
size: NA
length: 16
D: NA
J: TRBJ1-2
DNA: TGTGCCAGCAGCTTGGAAGTACAGGGCTCTAACTATGGCTACACCTTC
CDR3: CASSLEVQGSNYGYTF

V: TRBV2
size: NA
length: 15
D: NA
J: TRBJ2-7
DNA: TGTGCCAGCAGTGATTACGTTAGATTCTCCTACGAGCAGTACTTC
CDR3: CASSDYVRFSYEQYF

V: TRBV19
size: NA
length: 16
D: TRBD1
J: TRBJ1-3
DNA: TGTGCCAGTAGGGGACAGCCCGGCCTAGGTGGAAACACCATATATTTT
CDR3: CASRGQPGLGGNTIYF

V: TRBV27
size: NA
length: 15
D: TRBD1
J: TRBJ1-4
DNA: TGTGCCAGCAGTAGATCAGGGGGTTCTAATGAAAAACTGTTTTTT
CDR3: CASSRSGGSNEKLFF

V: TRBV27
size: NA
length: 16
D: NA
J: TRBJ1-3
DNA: TGTGCCAGCAGTTTATACGGGACGGACTCTGGAAACACCATATATTTT
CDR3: CASSLYGTDSGNTIYF

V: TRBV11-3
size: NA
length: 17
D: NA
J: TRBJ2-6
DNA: TGTGCCAGCAGTCGAGGAGGGGGAGAGGCTGGGGCCAACGTCCTGACTTTC
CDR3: CASSRGGGEAGANVLTF

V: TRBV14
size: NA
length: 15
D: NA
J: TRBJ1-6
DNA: TGTGCCAGCAGCCGACTTAGCTCCTATAATTCACCCCTCCACTTT
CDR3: CASSRLSSYNSPLHF

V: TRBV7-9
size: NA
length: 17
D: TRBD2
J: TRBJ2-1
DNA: TGTGCCAGCAGCCCTCGACTAGCGGGGGGGATAGACAATGAGCAGTTCTTC
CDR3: CASSPRLAGGIDNEQFF

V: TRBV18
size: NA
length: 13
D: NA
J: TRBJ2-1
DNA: TGTGCCAGCTCACTTGGCTTGTACAATGAGCAGTTCTTC
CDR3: CASSLGLYNEQFF

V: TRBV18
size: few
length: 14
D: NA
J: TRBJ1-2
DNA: TGTGCCAGCTCACCAAGTCAACAGAGCTATGGCTACACCTTC
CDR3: CASSPSQQSYGYTF

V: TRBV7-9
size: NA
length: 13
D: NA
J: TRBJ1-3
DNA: TGTGCCAGCAGCTTAGGAACCGGAAACACCATATATTTT
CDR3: CASSLGTGNTIYF

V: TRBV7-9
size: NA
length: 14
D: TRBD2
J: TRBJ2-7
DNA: TGTGCCAGCAGCCCGGGCGGGGGATGGGACGAGCAGTACTTC
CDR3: CASSPGGGWDEQYF

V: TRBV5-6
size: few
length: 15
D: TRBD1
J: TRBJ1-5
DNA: TGTGCCAGCAGCGCCAAATACAGGGGCGGTCAGCCCCAGCATTTT
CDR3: CASSAKYRGGQPQHF

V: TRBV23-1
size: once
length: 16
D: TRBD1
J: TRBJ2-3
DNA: TGCGCCAGCAGTCGCGGACAGGGGGCGATCACAGATACGCAGTATTTT
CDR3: CASSRGQGAITDTQYF

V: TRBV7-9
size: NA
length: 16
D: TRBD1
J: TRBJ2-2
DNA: TGTGCCAGCAGCCGTCACAGGGGGCTAAGCACCGGGGAGCTGTTTTTT
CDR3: CASSRHRGLSTGELFF

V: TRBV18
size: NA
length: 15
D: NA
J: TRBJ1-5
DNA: TGTGCCAGCTCCCCAACGCAGGGGAGAAATCAGCCCCAGCATTTT
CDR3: CASSPTQGRNQPQHF